This entry is about one T cell receptor (beta chain). Only one count was recorded for this clone. Its antigen remains unidentified. No much larger clonotype is one base removed from it; base qualities were not supplied. The trial excluded patients who had a history of autoimmune disease or were on systemic immunosuppression. Peripheral blood for TCR sequencing was collected from all dose cohorts at baseline, on cycle 4 day 1, and on cycle 7 day 1. Samples came from an open-label, multicenter, first-in-human phase I dose-escalation trial of ivuxolimab. Adults with locally advanced or metastatic head and neck squamous cell, hepatocellular, melanoma or renal cell carcinoma were enrolled in the trial. CD4+ and CD8+ T cells were sorted separately from peripheral blood before TCR sequencing. This record belongs to a study of OX40 agonist ivuxolimab in advanced cancers. Notes on the research overall: Ivuxolimab was a fully human IgG2 agonistic monoclonal antibody targeting the costimulatory receptor OX40 (CD134). Intravenous ivuxolimab was administered to patients every 2 weeks at six dose levels: 0.01, 0.1, 0.3, 1.5, 3 and 10 mg/kg. Of the 52 patients in dose escalation, about 19 had hepatocellular carcinoma, some 15 had melanoma, 9 had renal cell carcinoma and 9 had head and neck cancer. In the dose-escalation cohort, 70% to 85% of patients were male, and the mean age was 60 years with a range of 23 to 79. Prior anti-PD-1, anti-PD-L1 or anti-CTLA-4 therapy was permitted, and checkpoint inhibitors had been received by around 40% of dose-escalation patients. Partial responses occurred in three dose-escalation patients: two with cutaneous melanoma and one with hepatocellular carcinoma. Peripheral TCRbeta sequencing aimed to test whether ivuxolimab altered TCR sequence diversity and caused clonal T-cell expansion. The monotherapy dose-escalation portion (N of about 52 patients) of the phase I ivuxolimab trial is reported in the paper. Beyond this particular receptor, the publication reports: Which antigens the clonally expanded peripheral T cells were specific for was not determined. In the 0.1-3.0 mg/kg groups, partial responders were among the patients with the lowest normalized peripheral clonal expansion, particularly in CD8+ T cells. At doses of 0.1 to 3.0 mg/kg, clonal expansion of both CD4+ and CD8+ T cells in blood was seen between baseline and week 6. Low levels of normalized T-cell clonal expansion were also seen in some nonresponding patients. After ivuxolimab, expanded clones were on average more numerous among CD8+ T cells than among CD4+ T cells.

CDR1 and CDR2 are drawn from the germline V gene: MNHEY, SVGAGI. The CDR3, cysteine through phenylalanine, is 15 amino acids long. Only the CDR3 DNA stays, 45 bases, in frame from base 1. The germline ends are 13 bases apart after V is trimmed by 0 bases and J by 7 bases. To sequence the TCRbeta CDR3 region, genomic DNA was isolated from the sorted cells. The immunoSEQ Assay was used for sequencing of TCRbeta CDR3 regions. The clones in this table, taken by TCRdb from immuneACCESS, are in-frame only. Not every clone is retained; where verified, under half of the shortfall comes from an unresolved V gene, and the cause of the rest is unknown. This sample comprises 65,000 to 70,000 clones, 75% to 85% of them detected only once. The top ten hold approximately 0.4% of the sample.

The TCR was taken from an adult with an advanced solid tumor such as melanoma, head and neck, liver or kidney cancer. Here the sequenced sample was CD4+ or CD8+ T cells sorted from blood, taken in a trial of the OX40 agonist ivuxolimab. Rearrangement joined TRBV6-5 to TRBJ1-5, with TRBD1 tentatively as D gene (6 bases match). The CDR3 has the sequence CASSYSVGGGQPQHF. The nucleotides are TGTGCCAGCAGTTACTCGGTAGGGGGAGGACAGCCCCAGCATTTT.